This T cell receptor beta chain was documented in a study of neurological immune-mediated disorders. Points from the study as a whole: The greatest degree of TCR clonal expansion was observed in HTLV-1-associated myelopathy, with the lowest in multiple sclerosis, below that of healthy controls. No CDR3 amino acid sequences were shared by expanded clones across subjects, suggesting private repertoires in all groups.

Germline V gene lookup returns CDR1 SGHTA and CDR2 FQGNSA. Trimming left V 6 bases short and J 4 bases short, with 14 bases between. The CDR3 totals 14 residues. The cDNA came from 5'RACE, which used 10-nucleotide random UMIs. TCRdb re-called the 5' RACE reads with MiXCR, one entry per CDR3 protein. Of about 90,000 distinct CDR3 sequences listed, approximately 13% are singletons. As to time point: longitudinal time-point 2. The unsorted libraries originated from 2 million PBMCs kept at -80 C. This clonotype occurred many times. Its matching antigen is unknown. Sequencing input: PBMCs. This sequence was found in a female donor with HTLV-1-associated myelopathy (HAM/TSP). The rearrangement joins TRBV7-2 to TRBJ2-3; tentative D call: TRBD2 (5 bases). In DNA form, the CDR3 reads TGTGCCAGCAGAAGAACTAGTAGTTCAGATACGCAGTATTTT. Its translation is CASRRTSSSDTQYF.